This passage covers 27 T cell receptor beta chains from one sample sequenced in a study of cytomegalovirus exposure and HLA in healthy donors. The PCR ran on 60 Vbeta and 13 Jbeta primers. The repertoire was sequenced with immunoSEQ multiplex PCR; TCRdb's copy has only in-frame clones and lacks some. The table includes about 100,000 clones, roughly 85% detected once. The sample taken for sequencing was PBMCs. Receptors originate from a woman in her forties in good health and CMV-seronegative.

V usage is TRBV5-1 and J usage is TRBJ2-2; TRBD1 matches at 12 bases. The length of the CDR3 is 16 residues. The V and J ends lost 1 base and 6 bases, in that order; junction bases with no gene match: 4. Germline CDR1 is SGHRS and CDR2 is YFSETQ. The CDR3 DNA sequence: TGCGCCAGCAGCTTGTCGGGACAGGGGGCGCCCGGGGAGCTGTTTTTT. Its translation is CASSLSGQGAPGELFF.

The gene calls are TRBV4-3 and TRBJ2-1; TRBD1 aligns across 7 bases. Trimming cost V 3 bases and J 6 bases; bases outside gene matches: 8. This CDR3 contains 15 residues. Germline CDR1 and CDR2: LGHNA and YSLEER. CDR3 region: CASSQQTGYSNEQFF. The CDR3 DNA is TGCGCCAGCAGCCAGCAGACAGGGTACAGCAATGAGCAGTTCTTC.

The chain joins TRBV11-2 to TRBJ2-7, with TRBD2 matching over 10 bases. V was clipped by 1 base and J by 0 bases; unmatched bases: 6. The CDR3 runs 17 residues. CDR1 is SGHAT, CDR2 FQNNGV, per germline. The CDR3, as DNA: TGTGCCAGCAGCTTAGTAGCGGGAGGTTACTCCTCCTACGAGCAGTACTTC. As protein: CASSLVAGGYSSYEQYF.

This chain connects TRBV19 to TRBJ1-4, with D perhaps TRBD1 (6 bases). CDR3 length equals 15 residues. With 5 bases removed from V and 0 bases from J, the gap between germline ends came to 10 bases. CDR1 and CDR2 (germline): LNHDA, SQIVND (reference sequence). CDR3 in amino acids: CASSGTSTTNEKLFF. CDR3 nucleotide sequence: TGTGCCAGTAGTGGGACATCTACAACTAATGAAAAACTGTTTTTT.

V usage is TRBV29-1 and J usage is TRBJ1-1; the match to TRBD1 covers 9 bases. The ends lost 6 bases at V and 7 bases at J; junction bases unmatched: 6. Germline CDR1 reads SQVTM; CDR2 reads ANQGSEA. The CDR3 is made up of 12 amino acids. The CDR3 bases are TGCAGCGTACGGACAGGGGCGCTTGAAGCTTTCTTT. It is translated as CSVRTGALEAFF.

V usage is TRBV5-4 and J usage is TRBJ2-1; TRBD1 matches 7 bases. The CDR3 loop spans 15 amino acids. The V gene's germline CDR1 is SGHNT and CDR2 YYREEE (reference sequence). The V and J ends lost 1 base and 0 bases, in that order; junction bases with no gene match: 1. The CDR3 DNA sequence: TGTGCCAGCAGCTTGAGACAGGGCTCCTACAATGAGCAGTTCTTC. This gives the protein CASSLRQGSYNEQFF.

This clone was counted once. The chain uses TRBV29-1 and TRBJ1-2, with unresolved D. Trimming left V 5 bases short and J 6 bases short, with 7 bases between. Germline V lookup: CDR1 SQVTM, CDR2 ANQGSEA. The CDR3 has 10 residues. The CDR3 loop is CSVSENGYTF. The CDR3 DNA reads as TGCAGCGTTTCAGAAAATGGCTACACCTTC.

The V call is TRBV28, the J call TRBJ1-4; possibly TRBD1 for D (6 bases). The germline V and J ends were trimmed by 6 bases and 4 bases, with 18 bases remaining between them. Germline CDR1 MDHEN, CDR2 SYDVKM. This CDR3 has 16 amino acids. The CDR3, as DNA: TGTGCCAGCAGCCGCCCCCAGGGGAGCGGTAATGAAAAACTGTTTTTT. As protein: CASSRPQGSGNEKLFF.

The genes are TRBV4-2 and TRBJ1-2; D is unresolved. The CDR3 spans 15 residues. Trimming cost V 0 bases and J 1 base, with 9 bases left between them. CDR1 LGHNA and CDR2 YNFKEQ come from the germline V gene. CDR3 residues: CASSQDIYINYGYTF. The CDR3 bases are TGTGCCAGCAGCCAAGATATTTATATTAACTATGGCTACACCTTC.

This clone was found a few times. The chain recombines TRBV19 with TRBJ2-5, with 7 bases lining up with TRBD1. With 0 bases clipped from V and 0 bases from J, the junction kept 4 bases outside the gene matches. CDR3 length: 16 residues. Germline CDR1 reads LNHDA; CDR2 reads SQIVND (reference sequence). The CDR3 is CASSIDRDSHQETQYF. CDR3 DNA sequence: TGTGCCAGTAGTATAGACAGGGACAGTCACCAAGAGACCCAGTACTTC.

This clone was observed a handful of times. The chain joins TRBV19 to TRBJ1-1, with D possibly being TRBD1 (5 bases). The germline V and J ends were trimmed by 3 bases and 3 bases, with 20 bases remaining between them. This CDR3 is 17 amino acids long. The V gene's germline CDR1 is LNHDA and CDR2 SQIVND (reference sequence). For the CDR3, the DNA is TGTGCCAGTAGTATCTTCTTACGGGACTCAAGGGACACTGAAGCTTTCTTT. It encodes CASSIFLRDSRDTEAFF.

The chain recombines TRBV6-6 with TRBJ2-2; D might be TRBD1 (6 bases). The CDR3 extends over 14 amino acids. The germline gives CDR1 MNHNY, CDR2 SVGAGI (reference sequence). Trimming removed 6 bases at V and 1 base at J, with 9 bases between. CDR3 bases: TGTGCCAGCAGGGTGACAGGGAACACCGGGGAGCTGTTTTTT. This codes for CASRVTGNTGELFF.

This clone turned up a few times. The chain uses TRBV7-8 and TRBJ2-7, with TRBD2 matching over 7 bases. The CDR3 runs 15 residues. The junction had 11 bases not matched to a gene; V was cut back by 6 bases and J by 3 bases. In germline, CDR1 is SGHVS, CDR2 FQNEAQ. Here the CDR3 DNA reads TGTGCCAGCAGATTTAGATGGGGGGGAAACTACGAGCAGTACTTC. It specifies CASRFRWGGNYEQYF.

The rearrangement joins TRBV4-3 to TRBJ1-2, with D perhaps matching TRBD1 (5 bases). CDR3 length: 14 residues. The V and J ends lost 1 base and 0 bases respectively, with 6 bases between them. Germline values: CDR1 LGHNA, CDR2 YSLEER. The CDR3 nucleotides are TGCGCCAGCAGCCAAGGGACAACTAACTATGGCTACACCTTC. This sequence encodes CASSQGTTNYGYTF.

This chain connects TRBV14 to TRBJ1-2, with D possibly being TRBD1 (6 bases). The CDR3 loop spans 13 amino acids. Trimming took 4 bases from V and 9 from J, leaving 15 bases between them. Germline V gene lookup returns CDR1 SGHDN and CDR2 FVKESK. The CDR3 sequence is CASSPRGASSYTF. In DNA form, the CDR3 reads TGTGCCAGCAGCCCCCGGGGGGCCTCCAGCTACACCTTC.

The chain recombines TRBV7-9 with TRBJ1-2, with a weak D call TRBD1 (5 bases). Per the germline V gene, CDR1 is SEHNR and CDR2 is FQNEAQ (reference sequence). Trimming cost V 7 bases and J 6 bases, with 15 bases left between them. There are 13 residues in the CDR3. The CDR3 region is CASTLVGGNGYTF. CDR3 nucleotide sequence: TGTGCCAGCACCCTCGTGGGGGGAAATGGCTACACCTTC.

The DNA of the CDR3 is TGTGCCAGCAGCTCTCAGGGGGCCGAGGTCAATCAGCCCCAGCATTTT. Protein sequence: CASSSQGAEVNQPQHF. The chain is built from TRBV7-8 and TRBJ1-5; 8 bases match TRBD1. CDR3 length: 16 residues. V was pared by 4 bases and J by 3 bases, with 8 bases of the junction left unmatched. Per germline, CDR1 SGHVS and CDR2 FQNEAQ.

The chain has TRBV29-1 and TRBJ2-7; TRBD1 matches at 9 bases. Germline CDR1 is SQVTM and CDR2 is ANQGSEA. There are 14 residues in the CDR3. V shed 4 bases and J 5 bases; nucleotides not matched to a gene: 9. The CDR3 nucleotides are TGCAGCGTTGGAGATAGGACAGGGGAACACGAGCAGTACTTC. Its translation: CSVGDRTGEHEQYF.

This chain joins TRBV5-5 and TRBJ2-6; TRBD1 might be the D (5 bases). Trimming left V 0 bases short and J 0 bases short, with 16 bases between. CDR3 size: 19 residues. Germline V CDR1 and CDR2: SGHKS, YYEKEE (reference sequence). The DNA for the CDR3 is TGTGCCAGCAGCTTGGCCGGGCTTGCAGGGTACTCTGGGGCCAACGTCCTGACTTTC. This sequence encodes CASSLAGLAGYSGANVLTF.

J is TRBJ2-5 and V is TRBV4-3, with a tentative D call TRBD1 (6 bases). The CDR3 totals 15 residues. Trimming removed 2 bases from V and 1 base from J, with 11 bases in between. CDR1 and CDR2 (germline): LGHNA, YSLEER. The CDR3 DNA reads TGCGCCAGCAGCCAATACGGACAGCCCCAAGAGACCCAGTACTTC. This codes for CASSQYGQPQETQYF.

V is TRBV7-9 and J is TRBJ1-5; 7 positions match TRBD1. This CDR3 is 18 amino acids long. The trim removed 5 bases at V and 0 bases at J, leaving 13 bases unmatched. The germline V gene encodes CDR1 SEHNR and CDR2 FQNEAQ (reference sequence). The DNA of the CDR3 is TGTGCCAGCAGCCGAGCCGGGACAGTCTCATATAGCAATCAGCCCCAGCATTTT. As protein: CASSRAGTVSYSNQPQHF.

The J gene is TRBJ2-2, the V gene TRBV29-1, with D tentatively TRBD2 (6 bases). This CDR3 region has 15 residues. Trimming removed 5 bases at V and 4 bases at J, with 17 bases between. Germline CDR1 is SQVTM and CDR2 is ANQGSEA. The CDR3 nucleotides are TGCAGCGTTTTTGGCGGGGAGAGGAGCACCGGGGAGCTGTTTTTT. Translating it yields CSVFGGERSTGELFF.

This chain links TRBV13 with TRBJ2-7, with 10 bases identical to TRBD1. Germline V lookup: CDR1 PRHDT, CDR2 FYEKMQ (reference sequence). CDR3 size: 16 residues. V trimming: 2 bases; J trimming: 2 bases; junction bases outside the gene matches: 6. CDR3 amino acids: CASSLIGTGDPYEQYF. CDR3 DNA: TGTGCCAGCAGCTTAATCGGGACAGGGGATCCCTACGAGCAGTACTTC. Supplemented by reference TRBV13 and TRBJ2-7, the full variable domain reads AAGVIQSPRHLIKEKRETATLKCYPIPRHDTVYWYQQGPGQDPQFLISFYEKMQSDKGSIPDRFSAQQFSDYHSELNMSSLELGDSALYFCASSLIGTGDPYEQYFGPGTRLTVT.

This clone occurred a few times. CDR3: CASLPQRWAVGTEAFF. The CDR3, as DNA: TGTGCCTCCCTCCCTCAAAGGTGGGCAGTTGGCACTGAAGCTTTCTTT. The gene calls are TRBV30 and TRBJ1-1; the D is unclear. Trimming removed 7 bases at V and 4 bases at J, with 25 bases between. CDR1 is GTSNPN, CDR2 SVGIG, per germline (reference sequence). The CDR3 runs to 16 residues.

Of note for this clone: Here the CDR3 omits its conserved ending phenylalanine or tryptophan, so a read error is the likely source. V usage is TRBV10-2 and J usage is TRBJ1-2, with TRBD1 matching 7 bases. Germline V gene data show CDR1 as WSHSY and CDR2 as SAAADI. After removal of 6 bases from V and 2 bases from J, the junction contained 6 bases not matched to a gene. This CDR3 has 14 amino acids. The CDR3 sequence: CASRHRGLNYGYTL. The CDR3 region has the DNA TGCGCCAGCAGACACAGGGGTTTAAACTATGGCTACACCCTC.

The chain uses TRBV5-4 and TRBJ1-4, with 8 bases fitting TRBD1. After removal of 3 bases from V and 7 bases from J, the junction contained 5 bases not matched to a gene. Germline V lookup: CDR1 SGHNT, CDR2 YYREEE (reference sequence). CDR3 length equals 14 residues. For the CDR3, the DNA is TGTGCCAGCAGCTCACAGGGGGGCGGTGAAAAACTGTTTTTT. Translated: CASSSQGGGEKLFF.

The table lists this clone with many counts. The J gene is TRBJ2-1, the V gene TRBV7-2, with TRBD1 as a possible D gene (6 bases). This CDR3 spans 15 amino acids. Per germline, CDR1 SGHTA and CDR2 FQGNSA. The V and J ends lost 5 bases and 5 bases respectively, with 16 bases between them. The CDR3 sequence is CASSPRTGLDNEQFF. In DNA form, the CDR3 reads TGTGCCAGCAGCCCCCGAACAGGGCTGGACAATGAGCAGTTCTTC.